The entry that follows covers one TCR beta chain sequence. What it binds is unknown. The data belong to a study of blood T cells in healthy people across ages. Donor samples were obtained from healthy Caucasian individuals from Russia, aged 6 to 90. No fewer than 6 micrograms of total RNA were isolated from every sample. Whole-study results and caveats: Per million T cells, TCR beta diversity dropped about linearly as age rose.

A second about 6 to 12 cycle PCR used barcoded and J-beta primers. Template switching added a 12-random-nucleotide identifier to every cDNA molecule. Via MiXCR, TCRdb re-called the 5' RACE reads, giving one row per CDR3 protein. The sample gives about a million distinct CDR3 sequences, roughly 51% of which show up once; roughly a fifth is in the top ten. CDR1 KGHSH and CDR2 LQKENI come from the germline V gene. V gave up 5 bases and J gave up 4 bases; unmatched junction bases: 5. CDR3 size: 14 residues. This TCR was recovered from a woman aged 60-75 years in good health. The V and J genes are TRBV18 and TRBJ1-2, with 9 bases aligning to TRBD1. Sample: blood. CDR3 in amino acids: CASSGDRASYGYTF. In DNA, the CDR3 is TGTGCCAGCTCAGGGGACAGGGCGTCCTATGGCTACACCTTC.